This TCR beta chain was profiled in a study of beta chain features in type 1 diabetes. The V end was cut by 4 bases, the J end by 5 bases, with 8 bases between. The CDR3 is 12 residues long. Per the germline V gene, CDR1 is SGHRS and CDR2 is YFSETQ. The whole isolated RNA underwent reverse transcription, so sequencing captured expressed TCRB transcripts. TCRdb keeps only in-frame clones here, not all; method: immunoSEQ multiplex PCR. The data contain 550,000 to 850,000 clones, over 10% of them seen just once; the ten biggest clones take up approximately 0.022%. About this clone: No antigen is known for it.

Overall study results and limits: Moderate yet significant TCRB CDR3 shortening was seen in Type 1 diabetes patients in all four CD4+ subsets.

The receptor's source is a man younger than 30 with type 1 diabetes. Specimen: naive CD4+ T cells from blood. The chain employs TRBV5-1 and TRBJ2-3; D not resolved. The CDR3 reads CASSTSLDTQYF. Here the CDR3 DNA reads TGCGCCAGCAGCACCTCTTTAGATACGCAGTATTTT.